The T cell receptor (beta chain) described here comes from a study of Graves' ophthalmopathy and Graves' hyperthyroidism. Findings and limits, study-wide: Most thyroid clonotypes expanded beyond 0.001 frequency were also found in blood.

Transcripts of RNA were the source for amplifying TCR beta CDR3 regions. Second-round multiplex PCR came after first-round RT-PCR with HTBI primers. TCRdb analysed the multiplex PCR reads with MiXCR anew, one entry per CDR3 protein. Altogether 600,000 to 650,000 distinct CDR3 sequences are present, over 20% being singletons, with the ten largest covering more than 5.5%. Eligible hyperthyroidism cases comprised new diagnoses of under 2 months' duration in individuals aged 18 to 65. Clinical symptoms, serum thyroxine, TRAb, thyroid ultrasound and orbital computed tomography were relied on for diagnosis. Of note for this clonotype: Its antigen is not known.

The receptor comes from a woman between 18 and 29 years old with stable Graves' hyperthyroidism. Some clones in this sample may be carry-over from other donors' samples. What was sequenced was peripheral blood.

CDR3 protein: CSASPTSGRRDTGELFF. The CDR3 nucleotides read TGCAGTGCTAGCCCTACTAGCGGGAGGCGGGACACCGGGGAGCTGTTTTTT. This chain uses TRBV20-1 with TRBJ2-2; 12 bases agree with TRBD2. The CDR3 is 17 residues long. After removal of 3 bases from V and 3 bases from J, the junction contained 8 bases not matched to a gene. The germline CDR1 and CDR2 sequences are DFQATT and SNEGSKA (reference sequence).